This is a list of T cell receptor beta chains from one sample in a study of shared clonotypes between healthy human individuals. Sequencing used immunoSEQ multiplex PCR; TCRdb keeps in-frame clones, though not all of them. The data show about half a million clones, 75% to 85% seen once. Material: PBMCs. These receptors were obtained from a woman aged 40 to 50 in good health. Some clones in this sample may be carry-over from other donors' samples. Each CDR3 is given with its conserved first and last residue. The order of the fields is CDR3 protein, CDR3 DNA, J gene, clone size, V gene, D gene. D genes are given only for firm matches. For some rows the clone size is stated as once, few or many, or as a class when expanded; others skip it.

CDR3aa: CACRLGVRSGNTIYF; CDR3nt: TGTGCCTGTAGGCTGGGTGTGAGGTCTGGAAACACCATATATTTT; j_gene: TRBJ1-3; abundance: NA; v_gene: TRBV30; d_gene: NA
CDR3aa: CASSLSASAGGSYNEQFF; CDR3nt: TGTGCCAGCAGTTTGTCCGCCTCGGCGGGAGGTTCCTACAATGAGCAGTTCTTC; j_gene: TRBJ2-1; abundance: NA; v_gene: TRBV27; d_gene: TRBD2
CDR3aa: CASSPRDRGGEKLFF; CDR3nt: TGTGCCAGCTCACCAAGGGACAGGGGAGGCGAAAAACTGTTTTTT; j_gene: TRBJ1-4; abundance: NA; v_gene: TRBV18; d_gene: TRBD1
CDR3aa: CASSPSGSHPNEQFF; CDR3nt: TGTGCCAGCAGCCCCAGCGGGAGTCACCCCAATGAGCAGTTCTTC; j_gene: TRBJ2-1; abundance: once; v_gene: TRBV5-4; d_gene: TRBD2
CDR3aa: CASYKNTEAFF; CDR3nt: TGTGCCAGCTACAAGAACACTGAAGCTTTCTTT; j_gene: TRBJ1-1; abundance: NA; v_gene: TRBV27; d_gene: NA
CDR3aa: CASSQDREVEGTGELFF; CDR3nt: TGCGCCAGCAGCCAAGATAGGGAGGTAGAAGGGACCGGGGAGCTGTTTTTT; j_gene: TRBJ2-2; abundance: few; v_gene: TRBV4-3; d_gene: NA
CDR3aa: CSADRLNTEAFF; CDR3nt: TGCAGCGCCGACCGGCTGAACACTGAAGCTTTCTTT; j_gene: TRBJ1-1; abundance: NA; v_gene: TRBV29-1; d_gene: NA
CDR3aa: CAFLRDPVSKDEQFF; CDR3nt: TGTGCCTTCCTCAGGGATCCCGTTTCGAAGGATGAGCAGTTCTTC; j_gene: TRBJ2-1; abundance: NA; v_gene: TRBV30; d_gene: NA
CDR3aa: CASMGRGQGTQYF; CDR3nt: TGTGCCAGTATGGGGAGGGGCCAAGGGACCCAGTACTTC; j_gene: TRBJ2-5; abundance: once; v_gene: TRBV19; d_gene: TRBD2
CDR3aa: CASRPSLAGTGELFF; CDR3nt: TGTGCCAGCAGACCTTCTCTAGCGGGTACCGGGGAGCTGTTTTTT; j_gene: TRBJ2-2; abundance: few; v_gene: TRBV27; d_gene: TRBD2
CDR3aa: CASSQDGGRYNEQFF; CDR3nt: TGCGCCAGCAGCCAAGATGGCGGGAGGTACAATGAGCAGTTCTTC; j_gene: TRBJ2-1; abundance: many; v_gene: TRBV4-3; d_gene: TRBD2
CDR3aa: CASSPLERGSYNEQFF; CDR3nt: TGTGCCAGCAGCCCGCTCGAGCGGGGCTCCTACAATGAGCAGTTCTTC; j_gene: TRBJ2-1; abundance: NA; v_gene: TRBV7-3; d_gene: TRBD2